A single sample is the source of the 21 T cell receptor beta chains below, sequenced in a study of blood T cell repertoires in COVID-19. Only in-frame clones appear in the TCRdb table, and some are missing; sequencing was by immunoSEQ multiplex PCR. The table records about 100,000 clones, almost 85% of them present only once. Specimen: peripheral blood. The receptors come from a man in his forties with active or convalescent COVID-19.

The CDR3 loop is CASSPPDRYNEQFF. DNA for the CDR3: TGTGCCAGCAGCCCCCCGGACAGGTACAATGAGCAGTTCTTC. V gene TRBV3-1 (or the pseudogene TRBV3-2) combines with J gene TRBJ2-1; 7 bases are shared with TRBD1. Germline V CDR1 and CDR2: LGHDT, YNNKEL (reference sequence). CDR3 size: 14 residues. The J segment lost 4 bases and the V segment lost 4 bases, leaving 4 bases of the junction unmatched.

This sequence joins TRBV6-5 and TRBJ2-7; 12 bases are shared with TRBD1. The CDR3 length is 15 residues. Germline CDR1 and CDR2: MNHEY and SVGAGI. With V trimmed by 10 bases and J by 5 bases, 12 bases remained unmatched. CDR3 sequence: CATQPRDRGRDEQYF. The DNA for the CDR3 is TGTGCCACCCAACCAAGGGACAGGGGGCGGGACGAGCAGTACTTC.

The J gene is TRBJ1-2, the V gene TRBV5-4; 7 nucleotides agree with TRBD1. J gave up 3 bases and V 0 bases, and 5 bases lay outside the gene matches. The CDR3 is 15 residues long. CDR1 is SGHNT and CDR2 is YYREEE in the germline V gene (reference sequence). CDR3 in DNA: TGTGCCAGCAGCTTGGTCGACAGGGAACACTATGGCTACACCTTC. This encodes CASSLVDREHYGYTF.

This clone came up once. V gene TRBV19 combines with J gene TRBJ1-4, with a tentative D call TRBD1 (5 bases). Trimming took 5 bases from V and 5 from J, leaving 15 bases between them. Germline-derived CDR1 and CDR2 are LNHDA and SQIVND (reference sequence). The CDR3 sequence is 15 residues long. The CDR3 DNA follows: TGTGCCAGTAGTGGCAGGGCTTTGGGGAATGAAAAACTGTTTTTT. It yields the protein CASSGRALGNEKLFF.

Worth noting for this clone: Compared with germline, one end of the junction differs, possibly owing to a read error. The rearrangement links TRBV2 to TRBJ2-4; tentatively, D is TRBD2 (7 bases). Germline V CDR1 and CDR2: SNHLY, FYNNEI. CDR3 length: 13 amino acids. The CDR3 loop reads CASSKTPGGPLVF. Written as DNA, the CDR3 is TGTGCCAGCAGTAAAACCCCCGGGGGGCCTCTAGTCTTC. Full variable domain (rest looked up from reference TRBV2 and TRBJ2-4): EPEVTQTPSHQVTQMGQEVILRCVPISNHLYFYWYRQILGQKVEFLVSFYNNEISEKSEIFDDQFSVERPDGSNFTLKIRSTKLEDSAMYFCASSKTPGGPLVFGAGTRLSVL.

This sequence joins TRBV6-1 and TRBJ1-1; 8 bases fit TRBD1. The germline gives CDR1 MNHNS, CDR2 SASEGT. The CDR3 contains 15 residues. J was trimmed by 1 base and V by 1 base; bases with no gene match: 2. The CDR3 DNA is TGTGCCAGCAGTGAAGGGCAGGGGGCGAACACTGAAGCTTTCTTT. Protein sequence: CASSEGQGANTEAFF.

A few counts support this clone. The chain is built from TRBV18 and TRBJ2-5; TRBD2 matches 10 bases. Germline V gene lookup returns CDR1 KGHSH and CDR2 LQKENI. This CDR3 has 15 residues. Germline trimming cut 0 bases from V and 5 bases from J; bases unmatched to any gene: 3. This CDR3 reads CASSPPEGLAETQYF. As DNA, the CDR3 is TGTGCCAGCTCACCACCGGAGGGACTAGCGGAGACCCAGTACTTC.

The gene calls are TRBV9 and TRBJ1-3; D unresolved. The CDR3 contains 15 residues. CDR1 SGDLS and CDR2 YYNGEE come from the germline V gene. Trimming pared 4 bases from V and 7 bases from J, leaving 18 bases between. DNA of the CDR3: TGTGCCAGCAGCCCCGAAGGGAGTTTTTGGAACACCATATATTTT. This gives the protein CASSPEGSFWNTIYF.

This clone was seen a single time. The rearrangement links TRBV5-6 to TRBJ2-5; 14 nucleotides line up with TRBD2. The CDR3 has 16 residues. The V gene end was trimmed by 4 bases and the J gene end by 1 base; junction bases not matched to a gene: 3. Germline CDR1 is SGHDT and CDR2 is YYEEEE. The CDR3 coding sequence is TGTGCCAGCAGCCCAGGACTAGCGGGGGGCCAAGAGACCCAGTACTTC. Translation: CASSPGLAGGQETQYF.

The rearrangement links TRBV27 to TRBJ2-5; 7 positions agree with TRBD1. The ends lost 8 bases at V and 5 bases at J; junction bases unmatched: 8. CDR1 and CDR2 (germline): MNHEY, SMNVEV (reference sequence). This CDR3 has 13 residues. CDR3 DNA sequence: TGTGCCAGCTCCCCGGGACAGTACGAGACCCAGTACTTC. This encodes CASSPGQYETQYF.

The chain couples TRBV5-1 to TRBJ1-5, with 9 bases lining up with TRBD1. The germline V gene has CDR1 SGHRS and CDR2 YFSETQ. CDR3 length: 15 residues. V lost 4 bases to trimming and J lost 6 bases; unmatched junction nucleotides: 8. The CDR3 sequence is CASSPGTGQGQPQHF. In DNA, the CDR3 is TGCGCCAGCAGCCCCGGGACAGGGCAGGGTCAGCCCCAGCATTTT.

This rearrangement joins TRBV28 to TRBJ2-7, with 8 positions matching TRBD1. Losses at the gene ends were 6 bases for V and 4 bases for J; bases not matched to a gene: 14. CDR1 and CDR2 from the germline V gene are MDHEN and SYDVKM. The CDR3 runs 16 residues. CDR3 sequence reads: CASSSPGQGRIYEQYF. The DNA of the CDR3 is TGTGCCAGCAGCTCTCCCGGACAGGGCAGGATATACGAGCAGTACTTC.

This clone was recorded once. The chain carries TRBV7-9 and TRBJ2-5; TRBD1 is a possible D gene (7 bases). Germline V lookup: CDR1 SEHNR, CDR2 FQNEAQ (reference sequence). The V end was cut by 5 bases, the J end by 4 bases, with 23 bases between. The CDR3 is 17 residues long. The CDR3: CASSPIAGGRMRETQYF. CDR3 nucleotide sequence: TGTGCCAGCAGCCCAATAGCAGGGGGGAGGATGAGAGAGACCCAGTACTTC.

V usage is TRBV10-3 and J usage is TRBJ2-6, with 8 bases aligning to TRBD1. The CDR3 length is 16 residues. The ends lost 2 bases at V and 2 bases at J; junction bases unmatched: 2. Germline CDR1 ENHRY, CDR2 SYGVKD. The CDR3 here is CAISEDRGTGANVLTF. As DNA, the CDR3 is TGTGCCATCAGTGAGGACAGGGGAACTGGGGCCAACGTCCTGACTTTC.

CDR3 loop: CASGLGTGPYEQYF. Written as DNA, the CDR3 is TGTGCTAGTGGTTTGGGGACAGGACCCTACGAGCAGTACTTC. This sequence joins TRBV12-5 and TRBJ2-7, with 7 bases matching TRBD1. Germline assignment: CDR1 LGHNT and CDR2 FRNRAP. The trim removed 1 base at V and 2 bases at J, leaving 2 bases unmatched. The CDR3 sequence is 14 residues long.

The CDR3 DNA is TGTGCCTCCGGATGGGAGGGAAATAACTATGGCTACACCTTC. It translates to CASGWEGNNYGYTF. V and J are TRBV30 and TRBJ1-2; D is uncertain. Per the germline V gene, CDR1 is GTSNPN and CDR2 is SVGIG (reference sequence). With 7 bases removed from V and 1 base from J, the gap between germline ends came to 16 bases. The CDR3 has 14 amino acids.

The chain is built from TRBV6-1 and TRBJ1-3; a weak D match, TRBD1 (5 bases). The length of the CDR3 is 15 residues. Trimming took 3 bases from V and 0 from J, leaving 9 bases between them. Germline CDR1 reads MNHNS; CDR2 reads SASEGT. The CDR3 here is CASSEEGFSGNTIYF. CDR3 DNA: TGTGCCAGCAGTGAGGAGGGGTTCTCTGGAAACACCATATATTTT.

The gene calls are TRBV12-3 or TRBV12-4 and TRBJ1-5, with unresolved D. The CDR3 loop spans 13 amino acids. V was pared by 5 bases and J by 3 bases, with 8 bases between. CDR3 sequence: CASSRGPNQPQHF. CDR3 sequence (DNA): TGTGCCAGCAGTCGCGGCCCCAATCAGCCCCAGCATTTT.

The chain couples TRBV28 to TRBJ2-6, with D unclear. From germline, CDR1 is MDHEN and CDR2 SYDVKM. V lost 7 bases and J 0 bases, leaving 10 bases between the germline ends. The CDR3 runs 15 residues. DNA for the CDR3: TGTGCCAGCATGACACAAACCTCTGGGGCCAACGTCCTGACTTTC. The encoded protein is CASMTQTSGANVLTF.

The DNA of the CDR3 is TGTGCCAGCAGTTCCCTATCGACAGGGGAAGGGGAAAAACTGTTTTTT. This translates into CASSSLSTGEGEKLFF. The rearrangement joins TRBV6-5 to TRBJ1-4; TRBD1 agrees at 8 bases. Germline CDR1 MNHEY, CDR2 SVGAGI. V dropped 4 bases and J dropped 8; count of bases not matched to a gene: 12. The CDR3 sequence is 16 residues long.

This rearrangement joins TRBV10-2 to TRBJ2-2; weak D call: TRBD2 (5 bases). Germline V gene sequence: CDR1 WSHSY, CDR2 SAAADI. The germline V and J ends were trimmed by 11 bases and 0 bases, with 13 bases remaining between them. The CDR3 consists of 14 residues. The CDR3 bases are TGCGCCGGGTTACCGGGGACGAACACCGGGGAGCTGTTTTTT. The encoded protein is CAGLPGTNTGELFF.